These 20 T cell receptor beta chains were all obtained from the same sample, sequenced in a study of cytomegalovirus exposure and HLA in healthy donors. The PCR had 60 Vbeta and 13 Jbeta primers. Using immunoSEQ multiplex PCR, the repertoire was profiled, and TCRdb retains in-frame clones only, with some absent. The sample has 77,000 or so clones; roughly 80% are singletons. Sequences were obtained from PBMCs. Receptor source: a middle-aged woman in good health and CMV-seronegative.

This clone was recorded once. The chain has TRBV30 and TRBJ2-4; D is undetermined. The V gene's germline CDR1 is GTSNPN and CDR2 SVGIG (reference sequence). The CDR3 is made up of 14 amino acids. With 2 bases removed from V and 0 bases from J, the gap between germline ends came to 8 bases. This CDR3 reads CAWSKQIAKNIQYF. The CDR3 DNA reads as TGTGCCTGGAGTAAACAAATAGCCAAAAACATTCAGTACTTC.

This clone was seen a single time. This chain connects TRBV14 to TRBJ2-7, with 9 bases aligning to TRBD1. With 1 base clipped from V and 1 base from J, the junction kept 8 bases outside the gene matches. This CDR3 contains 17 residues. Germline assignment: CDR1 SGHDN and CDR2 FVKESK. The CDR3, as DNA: TGTGCCAGCAGCCAAGGAAACCGGGACAGGGTGTCCTACGAGCAGTACTTC. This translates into CASSQGNRDRVSYEQYF.

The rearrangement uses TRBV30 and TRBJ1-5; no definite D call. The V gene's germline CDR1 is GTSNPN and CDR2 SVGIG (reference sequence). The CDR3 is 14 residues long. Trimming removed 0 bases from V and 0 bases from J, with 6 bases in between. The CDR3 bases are TGTGCCTGGAGTGTTGGGCGTAGCAATCAGCCCCAGCATTTT. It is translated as CAWSVGRSNQPQHF.

The CDR3 DNA sequence: TGTGCCAGCAGCTTAGCGCGACTAGCGGGATACAATGAGCAGTTCTTC. Its translation: CASSLARLAGYNEQFF. V gene TRBV7-2 combines with J gene TRBJ2-1, with 11 bases that match TRBD2. The length of the CDR3 is 16 residues. Germline assignment: CDR1 SGHTA and CDR2 FQGNSA. The V gene end was trimmed by 0 bases and the J gene end by 4 bases; junction bases not matched to a gene: 2.

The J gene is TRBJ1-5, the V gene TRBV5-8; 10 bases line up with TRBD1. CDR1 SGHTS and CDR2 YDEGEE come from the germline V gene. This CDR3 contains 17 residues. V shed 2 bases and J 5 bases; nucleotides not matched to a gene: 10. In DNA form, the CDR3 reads TGTGCCAGCAGCTTAATTTATTCCGGGACAGGGGATCAGCCCCAGCATTTT. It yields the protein CASSLIYSGTGDQPQHF.

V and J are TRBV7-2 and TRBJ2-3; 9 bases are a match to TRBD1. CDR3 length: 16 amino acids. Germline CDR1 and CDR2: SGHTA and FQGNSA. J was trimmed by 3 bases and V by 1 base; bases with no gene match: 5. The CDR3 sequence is CASSLGQGEWTDTQYF. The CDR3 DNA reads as TGTGCCAGCAGCTTAGGACAGGGGGAGTGGACAGATACGCAGTATTTT.

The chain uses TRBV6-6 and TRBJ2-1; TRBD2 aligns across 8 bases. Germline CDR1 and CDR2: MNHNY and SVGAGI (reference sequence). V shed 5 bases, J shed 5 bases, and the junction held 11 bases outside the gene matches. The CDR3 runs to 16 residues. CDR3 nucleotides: TGTGCCAGCAGTCCTCTCGCGGGGGGCCGAAACAATGAGCAGTTCTTC. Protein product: CASSPLAGGRNNEQFF.

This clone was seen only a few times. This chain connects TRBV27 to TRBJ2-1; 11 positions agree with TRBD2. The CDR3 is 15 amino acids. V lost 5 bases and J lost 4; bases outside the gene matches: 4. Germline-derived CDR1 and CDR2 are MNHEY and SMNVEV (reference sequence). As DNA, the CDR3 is TGTGCCAGCAGTCAACTAGCGGGGGTATACAATGAGCAGTTCTTC. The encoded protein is CASSQLAGVYNEQFF.

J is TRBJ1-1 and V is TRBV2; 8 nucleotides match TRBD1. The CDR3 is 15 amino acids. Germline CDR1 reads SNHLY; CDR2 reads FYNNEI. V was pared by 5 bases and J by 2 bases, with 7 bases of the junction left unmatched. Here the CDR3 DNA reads TGTGCCAGCAGTTCCAGGGGGCTCATTAACACTGAAGCTTTCTTT. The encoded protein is CASSSRGLINTEAFF.

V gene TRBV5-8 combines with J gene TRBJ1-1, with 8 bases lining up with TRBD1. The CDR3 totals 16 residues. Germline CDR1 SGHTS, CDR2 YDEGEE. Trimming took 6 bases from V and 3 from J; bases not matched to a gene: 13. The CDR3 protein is CASNPRTGSGYTEAFF. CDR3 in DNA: TGTGCCAGCAACCCCCGGACAGGGAGCGGATACACTGAAGCTTTCTTT.

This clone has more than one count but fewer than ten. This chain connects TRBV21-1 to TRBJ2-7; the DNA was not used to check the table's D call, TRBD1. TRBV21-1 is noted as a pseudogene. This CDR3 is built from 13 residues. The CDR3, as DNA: TGTGCCAGCACCCCGGGACAAACCTACGAGCAGTACTTC. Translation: CASTPGQTYEQYF.

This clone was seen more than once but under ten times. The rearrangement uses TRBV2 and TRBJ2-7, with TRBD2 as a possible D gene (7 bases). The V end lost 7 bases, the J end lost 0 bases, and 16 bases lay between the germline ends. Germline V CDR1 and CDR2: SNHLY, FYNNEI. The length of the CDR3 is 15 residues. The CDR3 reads CASILEGGGSYEQYF. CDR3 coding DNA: TGTGCCAGCATCCTCGAGGGGGGGGGCTCCTACGAGCAGTACTTC.

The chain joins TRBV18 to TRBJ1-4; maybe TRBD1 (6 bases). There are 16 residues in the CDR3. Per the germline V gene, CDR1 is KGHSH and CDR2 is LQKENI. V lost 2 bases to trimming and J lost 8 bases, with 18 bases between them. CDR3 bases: TGTGCCAGCTCACCATCCCGGACAGCTTTGGAAGAAAAACTGTTTTTT. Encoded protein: CASSPSRTALEEKLFF.

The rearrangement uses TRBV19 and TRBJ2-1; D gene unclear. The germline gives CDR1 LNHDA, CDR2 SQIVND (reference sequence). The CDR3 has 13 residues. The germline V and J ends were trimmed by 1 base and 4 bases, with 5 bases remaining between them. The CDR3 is CASSIASYNEQFF. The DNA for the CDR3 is TGTGCCAGTAGTATAGCCTCGTACAATGAGCAGTTCTTC.

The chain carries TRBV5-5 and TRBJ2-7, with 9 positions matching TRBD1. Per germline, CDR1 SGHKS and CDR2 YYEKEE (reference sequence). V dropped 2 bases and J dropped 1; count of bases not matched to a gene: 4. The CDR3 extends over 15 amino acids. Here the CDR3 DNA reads TGTGCCAGCAGCTTAGGACAGGGGTGGTCCTACGAGCAGTACTTC. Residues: CASSLGQGWSYEQYF.

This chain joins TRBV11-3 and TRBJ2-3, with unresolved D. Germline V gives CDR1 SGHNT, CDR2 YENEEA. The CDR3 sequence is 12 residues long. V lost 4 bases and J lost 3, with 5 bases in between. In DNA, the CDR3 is TGTGCCAGCAGCTACGGGACAGATACGCAGTATTTT. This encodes CASSYGTDTQYF.

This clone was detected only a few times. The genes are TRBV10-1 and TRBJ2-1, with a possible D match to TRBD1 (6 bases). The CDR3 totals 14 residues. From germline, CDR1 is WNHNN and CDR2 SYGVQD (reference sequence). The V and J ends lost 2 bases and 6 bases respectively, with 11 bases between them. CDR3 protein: CASSEGDNVNEQFF. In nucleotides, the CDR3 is TGCGCCAGCAGTGAGGGGGACAATGTCAATGAGCAGTTCTTC.

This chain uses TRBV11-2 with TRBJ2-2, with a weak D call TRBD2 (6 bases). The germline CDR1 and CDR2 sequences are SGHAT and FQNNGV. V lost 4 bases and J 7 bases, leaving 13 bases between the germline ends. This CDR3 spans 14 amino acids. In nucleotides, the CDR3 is TGTGCCAGCAGCTGGGGAGGAACGATCGGGGAGCTGTTTTTT. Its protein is CASSWGGTIGELFF.

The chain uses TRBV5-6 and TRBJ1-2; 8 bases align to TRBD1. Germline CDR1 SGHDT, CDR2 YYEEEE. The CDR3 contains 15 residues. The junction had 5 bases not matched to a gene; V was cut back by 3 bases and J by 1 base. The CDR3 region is CASSWGTGNNYGYTF. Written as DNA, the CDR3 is TGTGCCAGCAGCTGGGGGACAGGCAATAACTATGGCTACACCTTC. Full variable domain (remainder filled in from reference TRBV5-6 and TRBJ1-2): DAGVTQSPTHLIKTRGQQVTLRCSPKSGHDTVSWYQQALGQGPQFIFQYYEEEERQRGNFPDRFSGHQFPNYSSELNVNALLLGDSALYLCASSWGTGNNYGYTFGSGTRLTVV.

The chain's CDR3 is CASSPQDEQFF. The CDR3 DNA reads as TGTGCCAGTAGCCCGCAGGATGAGCAGTTCTTC. The gene calls are TRBV19 and TRBJ2-1; unclear D gene. The V and J ends lost 6 bases and 8 bases respectively, with 8 bases between them. CDR1 is LNHDA and CDR2 is SQIVND in the germline V gene (reference sequence). This CDR3 region has 11 residues.